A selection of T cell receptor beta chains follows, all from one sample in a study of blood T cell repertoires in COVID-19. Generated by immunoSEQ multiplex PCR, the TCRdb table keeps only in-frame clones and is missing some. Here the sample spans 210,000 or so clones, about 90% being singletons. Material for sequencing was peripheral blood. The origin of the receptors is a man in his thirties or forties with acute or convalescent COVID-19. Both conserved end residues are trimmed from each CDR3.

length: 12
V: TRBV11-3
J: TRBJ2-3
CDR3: ASSLGQGTDTQY

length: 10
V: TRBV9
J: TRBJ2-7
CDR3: ASSATFYEQY

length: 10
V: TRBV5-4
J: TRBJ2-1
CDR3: ASSRTSGEQF

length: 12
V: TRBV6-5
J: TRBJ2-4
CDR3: ASSPRDTKNIQY

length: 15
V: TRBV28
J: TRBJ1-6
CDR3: ASSPRRGGTYNSPLH

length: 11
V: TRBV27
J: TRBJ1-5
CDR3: ASSTAAGQPQH

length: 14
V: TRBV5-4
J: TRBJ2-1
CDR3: ASRTFSGGSYNEQF

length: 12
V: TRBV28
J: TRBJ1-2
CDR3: ASSFPLTGYGYT

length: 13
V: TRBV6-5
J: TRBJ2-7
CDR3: ASSYKATGGGEQY

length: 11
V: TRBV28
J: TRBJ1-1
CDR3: ASSFRQIHEAF

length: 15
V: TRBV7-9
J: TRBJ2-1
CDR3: ASIPPKGTSGSNEQF

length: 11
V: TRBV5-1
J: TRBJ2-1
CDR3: ASRGLAGGLGF

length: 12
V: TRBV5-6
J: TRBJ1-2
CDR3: ASSVGHPERGYT

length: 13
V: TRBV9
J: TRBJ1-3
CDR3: ASSVGVSSGNTIY

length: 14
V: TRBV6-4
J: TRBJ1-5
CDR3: ASAPTPTVPGQPQH

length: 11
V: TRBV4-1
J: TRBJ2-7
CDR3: ASSQPPAYEQY

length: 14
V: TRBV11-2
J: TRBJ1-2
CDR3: ASSYYRGPSNYGYT

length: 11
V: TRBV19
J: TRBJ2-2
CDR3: ASRQPNTGELF

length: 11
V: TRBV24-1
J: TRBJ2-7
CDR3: ASQGPNSYEQY

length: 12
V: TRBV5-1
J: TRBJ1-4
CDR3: ASSLRTVNEKLF

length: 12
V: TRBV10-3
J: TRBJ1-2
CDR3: AISGTGGRYGYT

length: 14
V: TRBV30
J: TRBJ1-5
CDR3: ACQPKGVLSNQPQH

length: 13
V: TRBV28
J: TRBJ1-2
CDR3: ASSPGVVSHYGYT